Listed below are T cell receptor beta chains from one sample, sequenced in a study of T cells in Graves' hyperthyroidism and ophthalmopathy. From the multiplex PCR reads, TCRdb called clonotypes with MiXCR, one entry per CDR3 protein. The table shows hundreds of thousands of distinct CDR3 sequences, with around 38% occurring only once. The sequencing sample was made of blood. The receptors come from a man in his late teens or twenties with Graves' hyperthyroidism. CDR3s include the opening cysteine and the closing phenylalanine or tryptophan. The order of the fields is D gene, V gene, J gene, clone size, CDR3 protein, CDR3 DNA. A D gene is named only where the DNA matches it firmly. Clone size is shown for a subset of rows, as once, few, many or a class of expanded clone.

.,TRBV7-9,TRBJ1-1,.,CASSLGWTGGVVGTEAFF,TGTGCCAGCAGCTTAGGCTGGACCGGCGGCGTTGTGGGCACTGAAGCTTTCTTT
.,TRBV11-3,TRBJ2-7,.,CASSLVGQAGEQYF,TGTGCCAGCAGCTTAGTCGGGCAGGCGGGCGAGCAGTACTTC
TRBD1,TRBV19,TRBJ1-5,.,CATQTLTGGSNQPQHF,TGTGCCACTCAGACCCTCACAGGGGGGAGCAATCAGCCCCAGCATTTT
.,TRBV29-1,TRBJ2-7,.,CSVDVGANEQYF,TGCAGCGTTGATGTGGGGGCGAATGAGCAGTACTTC
TRBD2,TRBV24-1,TRBJ2-3,.,CATSGLAGLTDTQYF,TGTGCCACCAGTGGGCTAGCGGGACTCACAGATACGCAGTATTTT
TRBD2,TRBV19,TRBJ2-2,few,CASGWEGTGELFF,TGTGCCAGTGGATGGGAGGGCACCGGGGAGCTGTTTTTT
.,TRBV6-6,TRBJ2-5,few,CASSFASFQETQYF,TGTGCCAGCAGTTTTGCCTCATTCCAAGAGACCCAGTACTTC
.,TRBV27,TRBJ1-3,once,CASTVGGVNTIYF,TGTGCCAGCACCGTCGGGGGGGTCAACACCATATATTTT
TRBD2,TRBV29-1,TRBJ2-7,many,CSVETSGRVYEQYF,TGCAGCGTTGAAACTAGCGGGAGGGTTTACGAGCAGTACTTC
.,TRBV10-3,TRBJ2-7,.,CAISDRAGRSYEQRF,TGTGCCATCAGTGATAGGGCGGGACGATCCTACGAGCAGCGCTTC
.,TRBV14,TRBJ2-5,.,CASSQAGMTQYF,TGTGCCAGCAGCCAAGCAGGGATGACCCAGTACTTC
.,TRBV19,TRBJ1-5,few,CASSALPGQPQHF,TGTGCCAGTAGTGCCCTCCCCGGTCAGCCCCAGCATTTT
.,TRBV7-2,TRBJ2-2,.,CASSLGPAELFF,TGTGCCAGCAGCTTAGGACCCGCAGAGCTGTTTTTT
TRBD2,TRBV29-1,TRBJ2-7,once,CSARKPGGGYEQYF,TGCAGTGCTAGGAAACCGGGAGGAGGGTACGAGCAGTACTTC
.,TRBV29-1,TRBJ1-2,.,CSVDAGGYTF,TGCAGCGTGGACGCGGGGGGCTACACCTTC
.,TRBV4-3,TRBJ2-7,few,CASSQEVGGGGYEQYF,TGCGCCAGCAGCCAAGAGGTCGGCGGCGGAGGCTACGAGCAGTACTTC
TRBD1,TRBV10-2,TRBJ1-1,many,CATTTGPNTEAFF,TGCGCCACTACGACAGGGCCGAACACTGAAGCTTTCTTT
.,TRBV2,TRBJ1-1,many,CASSTGRGNTEAFF,TGTGCCAGTAGTACAGGGAGAGGGAACACTGAAGCTTTCTTT
.,TRBV20-1,TRBJ1-5,.,CSAREGGGNQPQHF,TGCAGTGCTAGAGAGGGAGGCGGCAATCAGCCCCAGCATTTT
.,TRBV6-6,TRBJ2-5,.,CASSEDMETQYF,TGTGCCAGCAGTGAGGACATGGAGACCCAGTACTTC
.,TRBV12-3/TRBV12-4,TRBJ1-2,many,CATRGGSHGYTF,TGTGCCACCCGAGGGGGTAGCCATGGCTACACCTTC
TRBD1,TRBV12-3/TRBV12-4,TRBJ2-7,.,CASSSTGTGRHGYF,TGTGCCAGCAGTTCCACCGGGACAGGACGGCATGGGTACTTC
.,TRBV4-3,TRBJ2-7,.,CASSQAVGPYEQYF,TGCGCCAGCAGCCAAGCTGTCGGGCCCTACGAGCAGTACTTC
.,TRBV7-3,TRBJ2-3,few,CASSFTSGDTQYF,TGTGCCAGCAGCTTTACCTCCGGCGATACGCAGTATTTT
TRBD1,TRBV7-2,TRBJ1-3,.,CASSVAGGLSGNTIYF,TGTGCCAGCAGCGTAGCAGGGGGCCTCTCTGGAAACACCATATATTTT
.,TRBV24-1,TRBJ1-5,many,CATTFPVVRAYQPQHF,TGTGCCACCACCTTCCCCGTAGTCCGGGCCTATCAGCCCCAGCATTTT
.,TRBV7-6,TRBJ1-1,many,CASSWGGGTEAFF,TGTGCCAGCAGCTGGGGCGGGGGCACTGAAGCTTTCTTT
.,TRBV3-1,TRBJ2-7,.,CASSQGDAPYEQYF,TGTGCCAGCAGCCAAGGGGACGCCCCCTACGAGCAGTACTTC
.,TRBV7-2,TRBJ2-5,.,CASDDSQETQYF,TGTGCCAGCGATGACAGCCAAGAGACCCAGTACTTC
TRBD1,TRBV29-1,TRBJ2-6,.,CSQGGAGANVLTF,TGCAGCCAAGGGGGCGCTGGGGCCAACGTCCTGACTTTC
.,TRBV2,TRBJ1-6,.,CASSATVERVNSPLHF,TGTGCCAGCAGTGCTACAGTGGAAAGGGTTAATTCACCCCTCCACTTT
TRBD1,TRBV7-9,TRBJ1-4,few,CASSLVGTGSEKLFF,TGTGCCAGCAGCTTAGTCGGGACAGGCTCTGAAAAACTGTTTTTT
.,TRBV20-1,TRBJ1-1,.,CSAPLSQVNTEAFF,TGCAGTGCTCCCCTGAGTCAGGTGAACACTGAAGCTTTCTTT
.,TRBV6-5,TRBJ2-7,few,CASSYEQAGEQYF,TGTGCCAGCAGTTACGAACAGGCGGGGGAGCAGTACTTC
.,TRBV10-2,TRBJ2-2,.,CASSQGVQIGELFF,TGCGCCAGCAGCCAAGGTGTCCAAATCGGGGAGCTGTTTTTT
.,TRBV7-2,TRBJ1-5,many,CASSPRFNQPQHF,TGTGCCAGCAGCCCGAGGTTCAATCAGCCCCAGCATTTT
.,TRBV29-1,TRBJ2-5,many,CSVAGDKFPETQYF,TGCAGCGTTGCGGGGGACAAGTTTCCAGAGACCCAGTACTTC
TRBD2,TRBV11-1,TRBJ2-7,.,CASSLLVGTSGRYEQYF,TGTGCCAGCAGCTTGCTGGTAGGGACTAGCGGGAGGTACGAGCAGTACTTC
.,TRBV6-5,TRBJ2-5,.,CAIGQIQETQYF,TGTGCCATCGGACAGATCCAAGAGACCCAGTACTTC
TRBD2,TRBV24-1,TRBJ2-2,once,CATSVSSSGNTGELFF,TGTGCCACCAGTGTATCGTCTAGCGGCAACACCGGGGAGCTGTTTTTT
TRBD2,TRBV20-1,TRBJ2-5,few,CSARLASGGGQETQYF,TGCAGTGCTAGATTAGCTAGCGGGGGGGGCCAAGAGACCCAGTACTTC
.,TRBV29-1,TRBJ2-7,many,CSAHLGYEQYF,TGCAGCGCCCACCTAGGCTACGAGCAGTACTTC
.,TRBV7-9,TRBJ2-1,.,CASSAGRTEQFF,TGTGCCAGCAGCGCCGGCAGGACAGAGCAGTTCTTC
.,TRBV15,TRBJ1-1,.,CATSRDTGNEQFF,TGTGCCACCAGCAGAGATACCGGCAATGAGCAGTTCTTT
TRBD2,TRBV29-1,TRBJ2-5,many,CSVAAGVGGETQYF,TGCAGCGTTGCCGCGGGGGTGGGTGGTGAGACCCAGTACTTC
.,TRBV10-3,TRBJ2-5,.,CAICSPWGEEIQYF,TGTGCCATCTGCAGCCCCTGGGGGGAAGAGATCCAGTACTTC
.,TRBV5-5,TRBJ1-3,.,CASSLPSPGVSTIYF,TGTGCCAGCAGCTTGCCGAGTCCCGGAGTTAGCACCATATATTTT
TRBD1,TRBV2,TRBJ1-5,many,CASSDRGQNNQPQHF,TGTGCCAGCAGTGACAGGGGACAGAACAATCAGCCCCAGCATTTT
.,TRBV11-2,TRBJ1-6,.,CASSSDTGSLAPLHF,TGTGCCAGCAGTTCGGACACAGGGTCCCTGGCCCCCCTCCACTTT
.,TRBV30,TRBJ1-6,.,CAWTPGPRNSPLHF,TGTGCCTGGACTCCAGGGCCTCGGAATTCACCCCTCCACTTT
.,TRBV20-1,TRBJ1-2,many,CSASDGTGYTF,TGCAGTGCTAGTGATGGTACAGGCTACACCTTC
.,TRBV12-3/TRBV12-4,TRBJ2-5,.,CASSLTPGVETQYF,TGTGCCAGCAGTTTAACCCCAGGGGTGGAGACCCAGTACTTC
.,TRBV10-3,TRBJ1-2,.,CAVGTGYTF,TGTGCCGTCGGGACCGGCTACACCTTC